Listed below are T cell receptor beta chains from one sample, sequenced in a study of cytomegalovirus exposure and HLA in healthy donors. TCRdb's copy holds only in-frame clones and misses some; the assay was immunoSEQ multiplex PCR. The sample yields 140,000 to 150,000 clones, 80% seen once. Sequencing was done on a sample of PBMCs. These receptors were obtained from a man aged 35-49 years in good health and CMV-seronegative. CDR3s include the opening cysteine and the closing phenylalanine or tryptophan. A D gene is named only where the DNA matches it firmly.

J: TRBJ1-2
D: .
V: TRBV19
DNA: TGTGCCAGTAGTATAGATCGACAGCACGTCACCCCCTATAGTGGCTACACCTTC
CDR3: CASSIDRQHVTPYSGYTF

J: TRBJ2-2
D: .
V: TRBV30
DNA: TGTGCCTCAAACAGGGTTGTCCCCGGGGAGCTGTTTTTT
CDR3: CASNRVVPGELFF

J: TRBJ1-1
D: TRBD1
V: TRBV25-1
DNA: TGTGCCAGCAGTGAGGGGGCCTTGGGACAGGGGAGAGCTGAAGCTTTCTTT
CDR3: CASSEGALGQGRAEAFF

J: TRBJ1-6
D: .
V: TRBV5-6
DNA: TGTGCCAGCAGCTTGGGTCAGATCTATAATTCACCCCTCCACTTT
CDR3: CASSLGQIYNSPLHF

J: TRBJ2-7
D: TRBD2
V: TRBV25-1
DNA: TGTGCCAGCAGAGGCGGAGCGGGGTACTCCTACGAGCAGTACTTC
CDR3: CASRGGAGYSYEQYF

J: TRBJ1-5
D: TRBD1
V: TRBV6-5
DNA: TGTGCCAGCAGTTTGCAGGGGGCTCAGCCCCAGCATTTT
CDR3: CASSLQGAQPQHF

J: TRBJ2-1
D: TRBD2
V: TRBV10-1
DNA: TGCGCCAGCAGTGAGTCCGGGACTAGCGAGCAGTTCTTC
CDR3: CASSESGTSEQFF

J: TRBJ1-1
D: .
V: TRBV6-5
DNA: TGTGCCAGCAGTACACGACAGGTTATGAGGGCTGAAGCTTTCTTT
CDR3: CASSTRQVMRAEAFF

J: TRBJ1-5
D: .
V: TRBV4-1
DNA: TGCGCCAGCAGCCAAGTGGGGCAGGGGTTTTGGAGGAATCAGCCCCAGCATTTT
CDR3: CASSQVGQGFWRNQPQHF

J: TRBJ1-1
D: .
V: TRBV11-3
DNA: TGTGCCAGCAGCTTAGAATCCGGCACTGAAGCTTTCTTT
CDR3: CASSLESGTEAFF

J: TRBJ2-3
D: .
V: TRBV6-4
DNA: TGTGCCAGCAGTGAACAGGGAGATACGCAGTATTTT
CDR3: CASSEQGDTQYF

J: TRBJ2-6
D: .
V: TRBV18
DNA: TGTGCCAGCTCACCACTATCCCGCTCTGGGGCCAACGTCCTGACTTTC
CDR3: CASSPLSRSGANVLTF